The next 31 T cell receptor beta chains were all read from a single sample in a study of tumor-infiltrating lymphocytes in primary liver carcinoma. Between roughly 17 and 33 mg of unsorted bulk tissue served as the source from which RNA and DNA were co-extracted. The investigators made TCR beta cDNA from about 500 ng total RNA, using a constant-region primer. Investigators got TCR beta libraries out of three nested multiplex PCR rounds, done with slightly modified ARM-PCR. Both of the initial two PCR rounds ran for about 11 cycles and employed TRBV1-TRBV30 forward primers alongside a C-beta reverse primer. TCRdb independently ran MiXCR on the multiplex PCR reads; one entry per CDR3 protein. The sample consists of 95,000 to 150,000 distinct CDR3 sequences, less than 80% of them appearing once. The sequenced sample consisted of liver tumor tissue from sampling region 1. Stated subset: tumor region T1, superior pole. These receptor sequences come from a woman in her fifties or sixties with primary liver carcinoma and hepatitis B virus infection.

This clonotype appeared once. This may be a read error: a much more frequent sequence differs by one nucleotide. The V and J genes are TRBV6-1 and TRBJ2-3; weak D call: TRBD2 (6 bases). CDR1 is MNHNS, CDR2 SASEGT, per germline. This CDR3 is built from 13 residues. DNA for the CDR3: TGTGCCGGCAGTTCTAGCGAGACAGATACGCAGTATTTT. Its protein product is CAGSSSETDTQYF.

This clonotype was seen a handful of times. The chain carries TRBV5-6 and TRBJ1-1; 7 positions match TRBD1. Trimming cost V 4 bases and J 4 bases; bases outside gene matches: 10. Germline V CDR1 and CDR2: SGHDT, YYEEEE. CDR3 length: 15 amino acids. CDR3 sequence reads: CASSPTGVYGTEAFF. CDR3 DNA sequence: TGTGCCAGCAGCCCTACAGGGGTTTACGGCACTGAAGCTTTCTTT. The entire variable domain, with the rest obtained from reference TRBV5-6 and TRBJ1-1, is as follows: DAGVTQSPTHLIKTRGQQVTLRCSPKSGHDTVSWYQQALGQGPQFIFQYYEEEERQRGNFPDRFSGHQFPNYSSELNVNALLLGDSALYLCASSPTGVYGTEAFFGQGTRLTVV.

This chain joins TRBV30 and TRBJ2-7; no clear D. The germline V gene encodes CDR1 GTSNPN and CDR2 SVGIG (reference sequence). Trimming shortened V by 2 bases and J by 2 bases, and 19 bases separated the two germline ends. CDR3 length: 16 residues. The chain's CDR3 is CAWSTLRGRRAYEQYF. In nucleotides, the CDR3 is TGTGCCTGGAGTACCCTCCGTGGCAGGCGAGCCTACGAGCAGTACTTC.

Details on this clonotype: A single base separates this from a much larger clone, so it may be a read error. The final CDR3 position lacks the conserved phenylalanine or tryptophan, pointing to a likely read error. The chain uses TRBV29-1 and TRBJ1-1; D is unclear. Germline V lookup: CDR1 SQVTM, CDR2 ANQGSEA. This CDR3 has 11 residues. The CDR3 DNA sequence: TGCCACGCCTGGGAGAACACTGAAGCTTTCTTA. Residues: CHAWENTEAFL.

The sample holds a few counts of this clonotype. A clone one base away is much larger, so this may be a read error. The chain is built from TRBV6-1 and TRBJ2-7; TRBD2 matches at 10 bases. This CDR3 region has 14 residues. CDR1 is MNHNS, CDR2 SASEGT, per germline. This CDR3 reads CTSSEAGGWNEQYF. CDR3 sequence (DNA): TGTACCAGCAGTGAAGCGGGAGGGTGGAACGAGCAGTACTTC.

Remarks on this clonotype: One junction end does not reproduce the germline sequence, and a read error may be involved. The chain joins TRBV11-2 to TRBJ2-1; maybe TRBD2 (7 bases). Germline V gives CDR1 SGHAT, CDR2 FQNNGV. This CDR3 has 19 residues. As DNA, the CDR3 is TGTGCCAGCAGCTTAGATTGGGCTAGCGGCAAACCACGGGACAATGGGCAGTTCTTC. Translated, it gives CASSLDWASGKPRDNGQFF.

Turning to this clonotype: A much more abundant neighbour one base away suggests this may be a read error. The V and J genes are TRBV12-3 or TRBV12-4 and TRBJ2-1; 7 nucleotides align to TRBD1. The CDR3 runs to 13 residues. CDR3 protein: CAGSLQGYNEQFF. The CDR3 DNA is TGTGCCGGCAGCTTACAGGGGTACAATGAGCAGTTCTTC.

Many counts were recorded for this clonotype. The V gene is TRBV10-3, the J gene TRBJ2-1, with 10 bases matching TRBD2. The CDR3 sequence is 15 residues long. V lost 6 bases and J lost 6; bases outside the gene matches: 8. Germline V gene data show CDR1 as ENHRY and CDR2 as SYGVKD. The CDR3 loop is CAISQGSGRSNEQFF. Here the CDR3 DNA reads TGTGCCATCAGCCAAGGTAGCGGGAGGTCCAATGAGCAGTTCTTC.

The rearrangement links TRBV30 to TRBJ1-1, with D unclear. This CDR3 is built from 14 residues. V lost 4 bases, J lost 4 bases, and 16 bases lay in between. Germline V lookup: CDR1 GTSNPN, CDR2 SVGIG (reference sequence). CDR3 in amino acids: CAWTTGEGATEAFF. DNA of the CDR3: TGTGCCTGGACCACTGGGGAGGGCGCCACTGAAGCTTTCTTT.

The V call is TRBV11-2, the J call TRBJ2-7; TRBD1 agrees at 7 bases. Looked up from germline, CDR1 is SGHAT and CDR2 is FQNNGV. This CDR3 has 13 amino acids. The CDR3 protein is CVTPGQQIYEQYF. As DNA, the CDR3 is TGTGTCACGCCGGGACAGCAAATCTACGAGCAGTACTTC.

On this clonotype: A junction boundary mismatches the germline segment, possibly from a read error. The chain couples TRBV11-2 to TRBJ2-2, with 8 bases aligning to TRBD1. The germline V gene encodes CDR1 SGHAT and CDR2 FQNNGV. There are 18 residues in the CDR3. CDR3 DNA: TGTGCCAGCAGGTCCGTTTCCAACAGGGGGACGAACACCGGGGAGCCGTTTTTT. Translation gives CASRSVSNRGTNTGEPFF.

This clonotype was seen once. The chain carries TRBV28 and TRBJ1-2, with D unclear. The CDR3 sequence is 14 residues long. Germline lookup yields CDR1 MDHEN and CDR2 SYDVKM. V lost 6 bases and J lost 5, with 16 bases in between. The CDR3 DNA reads as TGTGCCAGCAGCTACGGGGAGGGAGGGTATGGCTACACCTTC. This gives the protein CASSYGEGGYGYTF.

This clonotype was seen at least ten times. V gene TRBV6-1 combines with J gene TRBJ2-1; the D call may be TRBD1 or TRBD2 (5 bases each). Germline V gene sequence: CDR1 MNHNS, CDR2 SASEGT. There are 14 residues in the CDR3. The V end lost 3 bases, the J end lost 4 bases, and 10 bases lay between the germline ends. The CDR3 DNA reads TGTGCCAGCAGTGATGGGACCGATTACAATGAGCAGTTCTTC. Protein sequence: CASSDGTDYNEQFF.

There are many counts of this clonotype. The chain is built from TRBV28 and TRBJ2-1; a possible D gene is TRBD2 (6 bases). This CDR3 is 14 amino acids long. Germline V CDR1 and CDR2: MDHEN, SYDVKM. The ends were cut back, 8 bases at V and 6 bases at J, with 17 bases in the middle. CDR3 in amino acids: CASHTPGGFNEQFF. Written as DNA, the CDR3 is TGTGCCAGCCATACCCCTGGGGGGTTCAATGAGCAGTTCTTC.

Comments on this clonotype: A much larger clone differs by one base, so this may be a read error. V is TRBV6-1 and J is TRBJ1-5, with 7 bases aligning to TRBD1. The CDR3 length is 14 residues. Germline V gene data show CDR1 as MNHNS and CDR2 as SASEGT. CDR3 region: CTSRQGLENQPQHF. The CDR3 nucleotides are TGTACCAGCAGACAGGGCCTAGAGAATCAGCCCCAGCATTTT.

This clonotype was counted many times. The chain carries TRBV6-1 and TRBJ2-3; 7 bases are shared with TRBD1. The CDR3 is made up of 15 amino acids. Trimming removed 8 bases from V and 3 bases from J; junction bases left unmatched: 11. Germline CDR1 MNHNS, CDR2 SASEGT. In DNA, the CDR3 is TGTGCCAGCCGTACTTCCCGACAGGGAACAGATACGCAGTATTTT. It is translated as CASRTSRQGTDTQYF.

Points on this clonotype: A much larger clonotype is one base distant, so this may be a read error. The chain recombines TRBV6-5 with TRBJ2-7, with 11 bases matching TRBD2. This CDR3 has 16 residues. V lost 5 bases, J lost 5 bases, and 11 bases stayed unmatched. The V gene's germline CDR1 is MNHEY and CDR2 SVGAGI. DNA for the CDR3: TGTGCCAGCAGTCAGGCCCGGGCTAGCGGGAGGAACGAGCAGTACTTC. Protein product: CASSQARASGRNEQYF.

On this clonotype itself: At one end, the junction sequence differs from germline, possibly due to a read error. The genes are TRBV11-3 and TRBJ2-7; D not certain. Germline-derived CDR1 and CDR2 are SGHNT and YENEEA. The CDR3 extends over 14 amino acids. CDR3 nucleotide sequence: TGTGCCATCAGCCTCCGACTGAACACCTACGAGCAGTACTTC. Translation: CAISLRLNTYEQYF.

About this clonotype: Relative to the germline gene, one junction end is altered; a read error may explain this. V is TRBV11-3 and J is TRBJ2-1, with 10 bases aligning to TRBD1. The CDR3 has 14 amino acids. Per germline, CDR1 SGHNT and CDR2 YENEEA. CDR3 bases: TGTGCCAGGAGTGACAGGGGGCCTTACAATCAGCAGTTCTTC. Its translation is CARSDRGPYNQQFF. The variable domain in full, completed from reference TRBV11-3 and TRBJ2-1, reads EAGVVQSPRYKIIEKKQPVAFWCNPISGHNTLYWYLQNLGQGPELLIRYENEEAVDDSQLPKDRFSAERLKGVDSTLKIQPAELGDSAVYLCARSDRGPYNQQFFGPGTRLTVL.

This clonotype came up many times. This sequence joins TRBV29-1 and TRBJ2-4, with D maybe TRBD1 (6 bases). The CDR3 runs 13 residues. The germline CDR1 and CDR2 sequences are SQVTM and ANQGSEA. V lost 4 bases to trimming and J lost 1 base, with 8 bases between them. This chain's CDR3 is CSVGQGAKNIQYF. CDR3 DNA: TGCAGCGTTGGGCAGGGGGCCAAAAACATTCAGTACTTC.

Remarks on this clonotype: This may come from a read error, since a much larger clone is one base off. The chain carries TRBV7-8 and TRBJ2-1; the D gene is possibly TRBD2 (5 bases). CDR1 and CDR2 (germline): SGHVS, FQNEAQ. V lost 1 base to trimming and J lost 9 bases, with 16 bases between them. The CDR3 spans 15 residues. CDR3 bases: TGTGCCAGCAGCTTAGGTCTAAGCGGCGGCAGTGAGCAGTTCTTC. This encodes CASSLGLSGGSEQFF.

A remark on this clonotype: A much bigger clone sits one base away, suggesting this may be a read error. The rearrangement joins TRBV4-2 to TRBJ1-1; D might be TRBD1 (6 bases). The germline V gene encodes CDR1 LGHNA and CDR2 YNFKEQ. CDR3 length: 15 residues. Trimming took off 1 base at V and 4 bases at J, with 13 bases between the two ends. Here the CDR3 reads CASSQGAGVGTEAFF. DNA of the CDR3: TGTGCCAGCAGCCAAGGGGCAGGGGTCGGCACTGAAGCTTTCTTT.

This clonotype was picked up one time. V gene TRBV28 combines with J gene TRBJ2-7; no firm D call. Germline CDR1 reads MDHEN; CDR2 reads SYDVKM. This CDR3 is built from 14 residues. The V end lost 10 bases, the J end lost 6 bases, and 22 bases lay between the germline ends. In DNA form, the CDR3 reads TGTGCCAACAGCTCTTCCTCCCGGCACGGCGAGCAGTACTTC. It encodes CANSSSSRHGEQYF.

For this clonotype: A read error may account for a junction end that differs from germline. The chain has TRBV2 and TRBJ1-1; D unresolved. The CDR3 length is 12 residues. Germline V lookup: CDR1 SNHLY, CDR2 FYNNEI. CDR3 DNA sequence: TGTGCCAGCACGGAGTGGAGCACTGAAACTTTCTTT. It translates to CASTEWSTETFF.

Details on this clonotype: At one boundary the junction diverges from the germline segment, which might be a read error. The CDR3 reads CVSTRTNYSEQFF. The CDR3 nucleotides are TGTGTCAGCACTCGTACCAACTACAGTGAGCAGTTCTTC. The chain is built from TRBV11-3 and TRBJ2-1; D gene ambiguous. This CDR3 has 13 residues. Per the germline V gene, CDR1 is SGHNT and CDR2 is YENEEA.

As regards this clonotype: The junction and the germline gene differ at one end; a read error may be behind it. CDR3 nucleotide sequence: TGTGTCAGCAGCGTATTCAGGGACGGCGGGACCCAGTACTTC. This codes for CVSSVFRDGGTQYF. The chain carries TRBV11-3 and TRBJ2-5; D could derive from TRBD1 or TRBD2 (5 bases each). CDR1 and CDR2 from the germline V gene are SGHNT and YENEEA. This CDR3 is 14 amino acids long.

Concerning this clonotype itself: A read error may explain this, as a much larger clone is one base away. This chain uses TRBV7-9 with TRBJ1-4, with TRBD1 matching over 7 bases. CDR3 length equals 16 residues. Looked up from germline, CDR1 is SEHNR and CDR2 is FQNEAQ (reference sequence). CDR3 protein: CGSSLSAGGANEKLFF. CDR3 nucleotides: TGTGGCAGCAGCTTAAGCGCAGGGGGAGCTAATGAAAAACTGTTTTTT.

Concerning this clonotype: A read error is possible here, since a much larger clone lies one base away. For the CDR3, the DNA is TGTGCCTGCAGTTACGGGGCAGCCAGTTATAGCAATCAGCCCCAGCATTTT. Amino acids: CACSYGAASYSNQPQHF. The chain employs TRBV6-6 and TRBJ1-5; tentatively, D is TRBD1 (5 bases). CDR1 and CDR2 (germline): MNHNY, SVGAGI (reference sequence). There are 17 residues in the CDR3.

This clonotype has just one count. V usage is TRBV6-5 and J usage is TRBJ2-7; the D is unclear. The germline V gene has CDR1 MNHEY and CDR2 SVGAGI. V was trimmed by 9 bases and J by 6 bases, leaving 15 bases between them. The CDR3 sequence is 12 residues long. The CDR3 sequence is CARSGPGGEQYF. The CDR3 region has the DNA TGTGCCAGGAGTGGCCCAGGTGGCGAGCAGTACTTC.

Regarding this clonotype: The conserved phenylalanine or tryptophan normally closing the CDR3 is absent here, so this likely arose from a read error. V is TRBV11-2 and J is TRBJ1-5, with D perhaps matching TRBD1 (5 bases). Germline V gene lookup returns CDR1 SGHAT and CDR2 FQNNGV. The CDR3 length is 13 residues. This CDR3 reads CASGLGRGQPQHY. CDR3 DNA sequence: TGTGCCAGCGGCTTAGGTAGGGGTCAGCCCCAGCATTAT.

Notes on this clonotype: Possible read error: a much larger clone is one base away. The rearrangement joins TRBV29-1 to TRBJ2-1; D perhaps matches TRBD2 (5 bases). The germline gives CDR1 SQVTM, CDR2 ANQGSEA. Trimming left V 4 bases short and J 10 bases short, with 23 bases between. There are 15 residues in the CDR3. CDR3 protein: CSVAVTPRGSREQFF. CDR3 DNA sequence: TGCAGCGTTGCTGTCACCCCACGGGGAAGTCGGGAGCAGTTCTTC.